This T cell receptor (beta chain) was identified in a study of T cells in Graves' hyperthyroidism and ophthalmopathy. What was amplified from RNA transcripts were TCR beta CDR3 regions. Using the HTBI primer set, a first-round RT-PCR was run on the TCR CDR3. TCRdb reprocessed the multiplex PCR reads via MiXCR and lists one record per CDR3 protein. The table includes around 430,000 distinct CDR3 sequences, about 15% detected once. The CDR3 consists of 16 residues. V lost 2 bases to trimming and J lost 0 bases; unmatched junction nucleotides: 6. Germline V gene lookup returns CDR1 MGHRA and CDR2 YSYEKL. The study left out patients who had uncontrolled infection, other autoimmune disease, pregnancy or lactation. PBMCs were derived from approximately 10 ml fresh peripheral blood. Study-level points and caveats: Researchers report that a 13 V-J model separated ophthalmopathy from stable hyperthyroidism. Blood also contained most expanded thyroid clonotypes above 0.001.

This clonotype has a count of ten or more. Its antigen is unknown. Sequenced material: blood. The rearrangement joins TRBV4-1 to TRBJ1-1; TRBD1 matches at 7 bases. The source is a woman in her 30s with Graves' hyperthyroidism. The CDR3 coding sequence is TGCGCCAGCAGCCAAACAGGGGAGAGGTTGAACACTGAAGCTTTCTTT. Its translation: CASSQTGERLNTEAFF.